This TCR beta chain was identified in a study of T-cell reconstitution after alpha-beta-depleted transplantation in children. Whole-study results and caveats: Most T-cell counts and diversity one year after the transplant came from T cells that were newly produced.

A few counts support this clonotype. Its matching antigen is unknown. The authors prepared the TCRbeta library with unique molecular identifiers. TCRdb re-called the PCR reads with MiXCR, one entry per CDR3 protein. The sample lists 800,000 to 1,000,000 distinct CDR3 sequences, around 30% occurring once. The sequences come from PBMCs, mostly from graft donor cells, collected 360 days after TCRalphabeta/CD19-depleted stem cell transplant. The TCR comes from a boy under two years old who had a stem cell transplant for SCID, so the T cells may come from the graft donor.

The CDR3 region is CASSLEVPPKQFF. CDR3 bases: TGTGCCAGCAGCTTAGAGGTGCCACCGAAGCAGTTCTTC. This chain joins TRBV7-2 and TRBJ2-1, with unresolved D. Per germline, CDR1 SGHTA and CDR2 FQGNSA. The CDR3 is made up of 13 amino acids. Deletions cut 1 base from V and 11 bases from J, with 12 bases between. Combining the CDR3 with reference TRBV7-2 and TRBJ2-1 gives the whole variable domain GAGVSQSPSNKVTEKGKDVELRCDPISGHTALYWYRQSLGQGLEFLIYFQGNSAPDKSGLPSDRFSAERTGGSVSTLTIQRTQQEDSAVYLCASSLEVPPKQFFGPGTRLTVL.